This T cell receptor (beta chain) originates from a study of blood T cell repertoires in COVID-19. Study summary: Both acute and convalescent COVID-19 samples were obtained from the United States, Italy and Spain. Sources were T cells, B-cell-depleted T cells, or PBMCs; the material itself was cDNA or gDNA.

In the authors' methods: For nucleated cells, counts were estimated from reference gene primer amplification. Sequencing was performed with immunoSEQ multiplex PCR; in TCRdb, only in-frame clones are kept and a portion is missing. V, J and clone size were drawn from that table, and D and trimming were deduced from the DNA. The sample gives about 150,000 clones, 87% of which show up once; less than 5.5% is in the top ten. Per the germline V gene, CDR1 is KGHSH and CDR2 is LQKENI. This CDR3 is 14 amino acids long. V was shortened by 2 bases and J by 1 base, with 9 bases between the two germline ends. The source is a human donor in a cohort sampled during active COVID-19. Sequencing was carried out using peripheral blood. V gene TRBV18 combines with J gene TRBJ2-7, with D maybe TRBD2 (6 bases). CDR3 DNA: TGTGCCAGCTCACCAACACGGGAGTCCTACGAGCAGTACTTC. Protein product: CASSPTRESYEQYF.